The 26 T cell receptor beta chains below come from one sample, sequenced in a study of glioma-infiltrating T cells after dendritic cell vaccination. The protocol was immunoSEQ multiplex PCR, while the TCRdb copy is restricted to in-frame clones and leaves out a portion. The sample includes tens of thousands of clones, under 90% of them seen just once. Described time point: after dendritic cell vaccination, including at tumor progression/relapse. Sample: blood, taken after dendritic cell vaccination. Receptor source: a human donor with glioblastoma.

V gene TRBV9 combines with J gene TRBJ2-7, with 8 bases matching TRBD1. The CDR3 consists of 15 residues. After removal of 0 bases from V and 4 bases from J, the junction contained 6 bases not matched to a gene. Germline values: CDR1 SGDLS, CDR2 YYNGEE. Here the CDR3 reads CASSVALDRGYEQYF. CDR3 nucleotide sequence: TGTGCCAGCAGCGTAGCTCTCGACAGGGGATACGAGCAGTACTTC.

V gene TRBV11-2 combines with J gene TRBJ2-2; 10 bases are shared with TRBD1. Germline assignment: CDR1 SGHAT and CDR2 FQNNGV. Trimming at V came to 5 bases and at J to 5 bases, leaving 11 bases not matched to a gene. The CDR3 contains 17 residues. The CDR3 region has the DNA TGTGCCAGCAGCCCGCTGGGACAGGGGATTCGAACCGGGGAGCTGTTTTTT. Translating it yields CASSPLGQGIRTGELFF. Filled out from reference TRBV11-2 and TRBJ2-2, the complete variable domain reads EAGVAQSPRYKIIEKRQSVAFWCNPISGHATLYWYQQILGQGPKLLIQFQNNGVVDDSQLPKDRFSAERLKGVDSTLKIQPAKLEDSAVYLCASSPLGQGIRTGELFFGEGSRLTVL.

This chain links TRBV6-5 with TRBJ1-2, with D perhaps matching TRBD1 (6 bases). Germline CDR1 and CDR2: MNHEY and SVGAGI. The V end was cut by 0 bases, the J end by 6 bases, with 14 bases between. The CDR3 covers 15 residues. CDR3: CASSYSATGRDGYTF. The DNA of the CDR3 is TGTGCCAGCAGTTACTCGGCTACAGGGAGAGATGGCTACACCTTC.

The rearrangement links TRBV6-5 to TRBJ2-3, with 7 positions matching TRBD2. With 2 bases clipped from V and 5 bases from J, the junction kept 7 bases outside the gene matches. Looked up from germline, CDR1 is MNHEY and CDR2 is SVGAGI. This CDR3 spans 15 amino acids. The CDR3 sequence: CASSYGGRGKDTQYF. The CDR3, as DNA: TGTGCCAGCAGTTACGGCGGGCGGGGGAAAGATACGCAGTATTTT.

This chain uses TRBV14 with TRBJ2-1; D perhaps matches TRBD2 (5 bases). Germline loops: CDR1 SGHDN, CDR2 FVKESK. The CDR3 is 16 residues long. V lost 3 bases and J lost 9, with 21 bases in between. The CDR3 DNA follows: TGTGCCAGCAGCCACTTTCGGGCTAGGACTTATGGTGAGCAGTTCTTC. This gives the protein CASSHFRARTYGEQFF. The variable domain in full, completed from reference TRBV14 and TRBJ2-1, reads EAGVTQFPSHSVIEKGQTVTLRCDPISGHDNLYWYRRVMGKEIKFLLHFVKESKQDESGMPNNRFLAERTGGTYSTLKVQPAELEDSGVYFCASSHFRARTYGEQFFGPGTRLTVL.

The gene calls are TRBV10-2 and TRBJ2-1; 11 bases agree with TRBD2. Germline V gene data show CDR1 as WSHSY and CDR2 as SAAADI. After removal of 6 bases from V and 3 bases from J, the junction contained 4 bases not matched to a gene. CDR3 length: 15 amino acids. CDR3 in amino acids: CASRVAGGNYNEQFF. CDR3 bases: TGCGCCAGCAGAGTAGCGGGGGGGAACTACAATGAGCAGTTCTTC.

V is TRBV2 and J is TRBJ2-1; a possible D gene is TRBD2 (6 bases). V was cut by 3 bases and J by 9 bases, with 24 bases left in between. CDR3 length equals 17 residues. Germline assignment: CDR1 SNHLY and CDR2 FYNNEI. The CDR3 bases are TGTGCCAGCAGTGATACGGTAGCGGACCTAAAGTATGGTGAGCAGTTCTTC. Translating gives CASSDTVADLKYGEQFF.

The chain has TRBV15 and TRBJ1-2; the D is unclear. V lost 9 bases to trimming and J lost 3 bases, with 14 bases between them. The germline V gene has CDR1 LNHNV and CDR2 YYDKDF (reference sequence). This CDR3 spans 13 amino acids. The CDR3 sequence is CATADNSYYGYTF. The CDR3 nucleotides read TGTGCCACTGCAGATAACAGCTACTATGGCTACACCTTC.

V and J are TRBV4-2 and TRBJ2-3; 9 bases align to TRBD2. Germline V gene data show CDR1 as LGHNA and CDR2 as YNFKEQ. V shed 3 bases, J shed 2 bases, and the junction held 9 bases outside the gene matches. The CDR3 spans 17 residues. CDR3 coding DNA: TGTGCCAGCAGCCACGGGGGTCTAGCGGGGAACACAGATACGCAGTATTTT. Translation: CASSHGGLAGNTDTQYF.

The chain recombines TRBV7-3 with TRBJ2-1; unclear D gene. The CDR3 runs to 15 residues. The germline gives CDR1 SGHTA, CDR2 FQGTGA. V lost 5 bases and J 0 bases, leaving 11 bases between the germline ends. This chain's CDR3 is CASSPRGSSYNEQFF. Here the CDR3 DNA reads TGTGCCAGCAGCCCGAGAGGCAGCTCCTACAATGAGCAGTTCTTC.

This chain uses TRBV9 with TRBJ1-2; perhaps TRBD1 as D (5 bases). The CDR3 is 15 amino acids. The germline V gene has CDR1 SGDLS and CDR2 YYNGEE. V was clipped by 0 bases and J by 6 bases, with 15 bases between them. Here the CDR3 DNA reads TGTGCCAGCAGCGTAGTGGGGGGAATCTTCAATGGCTACACCTTC. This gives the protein CASSVVGGIFNGYTF.

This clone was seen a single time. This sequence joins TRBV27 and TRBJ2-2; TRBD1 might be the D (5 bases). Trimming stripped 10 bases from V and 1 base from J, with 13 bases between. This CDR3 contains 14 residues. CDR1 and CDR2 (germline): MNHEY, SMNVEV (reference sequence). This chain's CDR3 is CATSQGVNTGELFF. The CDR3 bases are TGTGCCACCAGCCAAGGGGTGAACACCGGGGAGCTGTTTTTT.

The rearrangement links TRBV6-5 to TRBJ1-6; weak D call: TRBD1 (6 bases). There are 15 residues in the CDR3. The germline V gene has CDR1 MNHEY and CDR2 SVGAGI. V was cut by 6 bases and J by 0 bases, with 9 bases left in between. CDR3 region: CASSRGASYNSPLHF. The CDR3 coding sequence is TGTGCCAGCAGCCGGGGGGCCTCCTATAATTCACCCCTCCACTTT.

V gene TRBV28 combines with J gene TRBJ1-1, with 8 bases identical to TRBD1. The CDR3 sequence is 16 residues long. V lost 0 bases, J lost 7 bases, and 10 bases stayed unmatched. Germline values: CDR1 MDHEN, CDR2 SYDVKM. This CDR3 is CASSLWAGQGGGEAFF. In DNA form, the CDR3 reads TGTGCCAGCAGTTTATGGGCCGGACAGGGTGGTGGTGAAGCTTTCTTT.

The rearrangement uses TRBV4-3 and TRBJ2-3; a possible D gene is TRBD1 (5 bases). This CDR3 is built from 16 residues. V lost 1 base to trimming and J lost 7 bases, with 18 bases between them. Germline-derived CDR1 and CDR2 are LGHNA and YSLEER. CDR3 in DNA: TGCGCCAGCAGCCAAGTTCTTCCAGACAGTACAAATACGCAGTATTTT. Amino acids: CASSQVLPDSTNTQYF.

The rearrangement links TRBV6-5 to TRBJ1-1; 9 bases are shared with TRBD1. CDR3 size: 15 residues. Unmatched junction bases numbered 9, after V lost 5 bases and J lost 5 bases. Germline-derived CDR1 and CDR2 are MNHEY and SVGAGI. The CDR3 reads CASSKTGGRGTEAFF. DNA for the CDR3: TGTGCCAGCAGTAAGACAGGGGGAAGGGGGACTGAAGCTTTCTTT.

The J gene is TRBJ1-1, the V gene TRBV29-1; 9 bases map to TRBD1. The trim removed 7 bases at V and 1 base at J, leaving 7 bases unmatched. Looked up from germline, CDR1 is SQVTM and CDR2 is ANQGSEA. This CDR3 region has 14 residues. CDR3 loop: CSAYTTGGNTEAFF. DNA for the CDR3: TGCAGCGCCTACACGACAGGGGGGAACACTGAAGCTTTCTTT. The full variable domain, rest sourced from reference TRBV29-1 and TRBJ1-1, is SAVISQKPSRDICQRGTSLTIQCQVDSQVTMMFWYRQQPGQSLTLIATANQGSEATYESGFVIDKFPISRPNLTFSTLTVSNMSPEDSSIYLCSAYTTGGNTEAFFGQGTRLTVV.

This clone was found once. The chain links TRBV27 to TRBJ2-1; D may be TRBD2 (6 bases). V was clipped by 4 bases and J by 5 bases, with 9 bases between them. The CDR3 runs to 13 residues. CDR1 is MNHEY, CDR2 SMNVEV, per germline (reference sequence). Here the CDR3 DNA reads TGTGCCAGCAGTTCCCGGACTAACAATGAGCAGTTCTTC. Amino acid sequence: CASSSRTNNEQFF.

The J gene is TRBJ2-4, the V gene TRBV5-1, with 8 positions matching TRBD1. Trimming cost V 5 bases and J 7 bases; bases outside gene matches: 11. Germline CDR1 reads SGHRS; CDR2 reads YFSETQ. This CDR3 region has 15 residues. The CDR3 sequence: CASSPDRAGRNIQYF. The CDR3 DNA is TGCGCCAGCAGTCCGGACAGGGCGGGAAGGAACATTCAGTACTTC.

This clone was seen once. CDR3 amino acids: CASSHIRDNEQFF. CDR3 bases: TGTGCCAGCAGCCACATCCGGGACAATGAGCAGTTCTTC. The chain carries TRBV4-2 and TRBJ2-1; the D is unclear. V was pared by 3 bases and J by 5 bases, with 8 bases between. The CDR3 sequence is 13 residues long. Germline V lookup: CDR1 LGHNA, CDR2 YNFKEQ.

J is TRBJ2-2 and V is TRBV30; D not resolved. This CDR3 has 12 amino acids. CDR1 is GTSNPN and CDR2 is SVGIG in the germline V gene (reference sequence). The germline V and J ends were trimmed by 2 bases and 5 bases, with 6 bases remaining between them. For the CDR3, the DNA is TGTGCCTGGAGTCCTACTACCGGGGAGCTGTTTTTT. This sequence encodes CAWSPTTGELFF. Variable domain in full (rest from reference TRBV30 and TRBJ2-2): SQTIHQWPATLVQPVGSPLSLECTVEGTSNPNLYWYRQAAGRGLQLLFYSVGIGQISSEVPQNLSASRPQDRQFILSSKKLLLSDSGFYLCAWSPTTGELFFGEGSRLTVL.

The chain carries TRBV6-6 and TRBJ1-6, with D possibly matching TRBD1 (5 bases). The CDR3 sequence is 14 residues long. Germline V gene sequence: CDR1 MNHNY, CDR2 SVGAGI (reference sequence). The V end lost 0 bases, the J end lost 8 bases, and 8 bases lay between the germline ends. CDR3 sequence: CASSYSGGDSPLHF. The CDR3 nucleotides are TGTGCCAGCAGTTACTCGGGGGGTGATTCACCCCTCCACTTT.

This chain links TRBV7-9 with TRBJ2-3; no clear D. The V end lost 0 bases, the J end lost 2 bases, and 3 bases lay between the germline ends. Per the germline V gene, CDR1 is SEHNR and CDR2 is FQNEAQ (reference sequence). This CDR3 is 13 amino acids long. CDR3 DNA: TGTGCCAGCAGCTTAGCCCTCACAGATACGCAGTATTTT. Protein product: CASSLALTDTQYF.

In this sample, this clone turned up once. The DNA of the CDR3 is TGTGCCTGGAGGACAGCCGGGGGTGAAAAACTGTTTTTT. Amino acids: CAWRTAGGEKLFF. The V gene is TRBV30, the J gene TRBJ1-4; D might be TRBD1 (5 bases). The germline V gene encodes CDR1 GTSNPN and CDR2 SVGIG (reference sequence). This CDR3 comprises 13 residues. V lost 3 bases, J lost 7 bases, and 12 bases lay in between.

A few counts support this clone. The CDR3 region is CASSKGSYETQYF. The CDR3 bases are TGTGCCAGCAGCAAAGGGTCCTACGAGACCCAGTACTTC. The chain has TRBV14 and TRBJ2-5; D gene uncertain. V was cut by 5 bases and J by 5 bases, with 12 bases left in between. The CDR3 runs 13 residues. Germline V gene sequence: CDR1 SGHDN, CDR2 FVKESK.

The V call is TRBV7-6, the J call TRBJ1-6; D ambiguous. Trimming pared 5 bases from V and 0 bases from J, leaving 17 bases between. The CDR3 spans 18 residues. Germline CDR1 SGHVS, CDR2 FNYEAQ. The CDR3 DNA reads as TGTGCCAGCAGCCAAACGGCGGGCGGGAGCTCCTATAATTCACCCCTCCACTTT. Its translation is CASSQTAGGSSYNSPLHF.